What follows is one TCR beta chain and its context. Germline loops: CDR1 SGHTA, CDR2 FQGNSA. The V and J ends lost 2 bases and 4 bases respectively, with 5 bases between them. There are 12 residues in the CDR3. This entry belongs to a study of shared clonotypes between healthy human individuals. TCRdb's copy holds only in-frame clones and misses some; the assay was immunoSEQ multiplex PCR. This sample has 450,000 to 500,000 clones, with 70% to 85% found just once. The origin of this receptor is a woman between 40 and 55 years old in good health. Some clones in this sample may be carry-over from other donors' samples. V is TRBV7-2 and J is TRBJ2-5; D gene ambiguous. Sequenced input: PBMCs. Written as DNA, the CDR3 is TGTGCCAGCAGCTTACGAGGAGAGACCCAGTACTTC. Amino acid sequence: CASSLRGETQYF.